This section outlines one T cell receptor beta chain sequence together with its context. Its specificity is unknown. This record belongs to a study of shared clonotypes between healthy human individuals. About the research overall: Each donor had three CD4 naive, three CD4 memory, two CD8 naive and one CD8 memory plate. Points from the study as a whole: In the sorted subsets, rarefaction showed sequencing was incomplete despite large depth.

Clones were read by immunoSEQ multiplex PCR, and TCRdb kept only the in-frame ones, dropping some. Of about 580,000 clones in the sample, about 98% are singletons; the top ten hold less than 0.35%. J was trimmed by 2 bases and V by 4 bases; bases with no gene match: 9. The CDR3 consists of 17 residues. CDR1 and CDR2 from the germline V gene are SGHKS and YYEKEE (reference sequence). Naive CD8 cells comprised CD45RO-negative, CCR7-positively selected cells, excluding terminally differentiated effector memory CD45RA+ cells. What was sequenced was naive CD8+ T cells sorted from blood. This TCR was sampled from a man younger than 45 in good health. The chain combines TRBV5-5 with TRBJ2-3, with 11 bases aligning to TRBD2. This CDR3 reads CASSRTTLAGVTDTQYF. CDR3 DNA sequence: TGTGCCAGCAGCCGTACCACACTAGCGGGAGTCACAGATACGCAGTATTTT.